Given below is one TCR beta chain in context. The authors' processing: Estimation of nucleated cell counts relied on the amplification of reference gene primers. Sequencing used immunoSEQ multiplex PCR; TCRdb keeps in-frame clones, though not all of them. V and J calls plus clone size are reproduced from that table; the DNA served to infer D and trimming. Of under 45,000 clones listed, 85% were seen once; the top ten hold under 6%. The data were obtained in a study of blood T cell repertoires in COVID-19. About the research overall: COVID-19 samples from acute and convalescent phases originated in the United States, Italy and Spain.

This CDR3 is 15 amino acids long. The V segment lost 2 bases and the J segment 7 bases; nucleotides outside the gene matches: 5. The V gene's germline CDR1 is KGHSH and CDR2 LQKENI. The receptor's source is a man aged 50-59 years with active COVID-19. The sequenced material came from peripheral blood. The chain combines TRBV18 with TRBJ2-2; 9 nucleotides match TRBD1. This CDR3 is CASSPRGQGDGELFF. Written as DNA, the CDR3 is TGTGCCAGCTCACCAAGGGGACAGGGTGACGGGGAGCTGTTTTTT.